This T cell receptor (beta chain) was identified in a study of OX40 agonist ivuxolimab in advanced cancers. Notes on this clone: Its specificity is not known.

Blood got drawn at baseline, again on cycle 4 day 1, and then on cycle 7 day 1. Study-level points and caveats: Dose levels from 0.1 to 3.0 mg/kg saw CD4+ and CD8+ blood T cells expand clonally by week 6.

V was shortened by 6 bases and J by 0 bases, with 12 bases between the two germline ends. CDR1 is MNHEY and CDR2 is SVGAGI in the germline V gene. The CDR3 runs 14 residues. Measured with immunoSEQ multiplex PCR; TCRdb has only the in-frame clones, and not every one. Among fewer than 85,000 clones listed, around 86% were seen once. The sample was CD4+ or CD8+ T cells sorted from blood, taken in a trial of the OX40 agonist ivuxolimab. This TCR was sampled from an adult with an advanced solid tumor such as melanoma, head and neck, liver or kidney cancer. The V gene is TRBV6-5, the J gene TRBJ2-7; D not resolved. This CDR3 reads CASRVERRSYEQYF. For the CDR3, the DNA is TGTGCCAGCAGGGTTGAGCGTCGCTCCTACGAGCAGTACTTC.